This TCR beta chain emerged from a study of blood T cell repertoires in COVID-19. Study context: Sample material is recorded as cDNA or gDNA derived from T cells, B-cell-depleted T cells, or PBMCs.

Per the authors' pipeline: Estimation of nucleated cell counts was performed using reference gene primer amplification. TCRdb keeps only in-frame clones here, not all; method: immunoSEQ multiplex PCR. Clonal size and the V and J genes are those of that table, whereas D and trimming came from the DNA. The data hold about 160,000 clones, with under 85% observed a single time. The germline V and J ends were trimmed by 6 bases and 6 bases, with 18 bases remaining between them. The CDR3 spans 14 residues. Germline V CDR1 and CDR2: LNHDA, SQIVND (reference sequence). Sample: peripheral blood. The chain couples TRBV19 to TRBJ2-7; a possible D gene is TRBD1 (7 bases). The sequence came from a man aged 55 to 70 who had recovered from COVID-19. CDR3 bases: TGTGCCAGTAGACAGTCAGGGGGAGGAGGCGAGCAGTACTTC. Protein: CASRQSGGGGEQYF.